This T cell receptor beta chain was documented in a study of CD8 T cells in ankylosing spondylitis. The CDR3 spans 14 residues. Per germline, CDR1 LGHDT and CDR2 YNNKEL (reference sequence). V was shortened by 0 bases and J by 4 bases, with 9 bases between the two germline ends. At least ten counts were recorded for this clonotype. One entry per CDR3 protein, called by TCRdb with MiXCR from the 5' RACE reads. The repertoire holds 150,000 to 200,000 distinct CDR3 sequences, with 9.5% to 13% as singletons. The chain employs TRBV3-1 and TRBJ2-5, with D uncertain. The sample comprised blood, either unsorted or a sorted T cell fraction (not recorded which). The TCR was taken from a male donor with ankylosing spondylitis or in good health (not recorded which). The CDR3 DNA is TGTGCCAGCAGCCAAGATCGCTACTCAGAGACCCAGTACTTC. Its translation is CASSQDRYSETQYF.